This entry lists 27 T cell receptor beta chains sequenced from one sample in a study of Graves' ophthalmopathy and Graves' hyperthyroidism. RNA transcripts were the template, and TCR beta CDR3 regions were amplified from them. A first-round RT-PCR used HTBI primers, followed by a second-round multiplex PCR. TCRdb processed the multiplex PCR reads anew with MiXCR; each CDR3 protein has one entry. This table has 300,000 to 400,000 distinct CDR3 sequences, approximately 17% appearing once. The material sequenced was peripheral blood. The receptors come from an adult woman with stable Graves' hyperthyroidism.

This clonotype was seen repeatedly, ten times or more. The gene calls are TRBV29-1 and TRBJ2-5; tentative D call: TRBD1 (5 bases). This CDR3 is built from 13 residues. The germline V gene has CDR1 SQVTM and CDR2 ANQGSEA. Trimming shortened V by 4 bases and J by 5 bases, and 14 bases separated the two germline ends. The CDR3 nucleotides read TGCAGCGTTGTGTCCGACAGTCCGGAGACCCAGTACTTC. It encodes CSVVSDSPETQYF.

At least ten counts were recorded for this clonotype. The V gene is TRBV6-2 or TRBV6-3, the J gene TRBJ2-7; D is unresolved. Germline-derived CDR1 and CDR2 are MNHEY and SVGEGT. V lost 4 bases and J lost 6, with 7 bases in between. The CDR3 totals 11 residues. CDR3 sequence: CASSSIPEQYF. The CDR3 nucleotides are TGTGCCAGCAGTTCCATCCCCGAGCAGTACTTC.

There are many counts of this clonotype. The V and J genes are TRBV12-5 and TRBJ2-2, with 9 bases identical to TRBD1. Looked up from germline, CDR1 is LGHNT and CDR2 is FRNRAP. This CDR3 is 16 amino acids long. After removal of 7 bases from V and 2 bases from J, the junction contained 8 bases not matched to a gene. CDR3 DNA: TGTGCTAGTGAGCAGGGGACAGGGACAAACACCGGGGAGCTGTTTTTT. Translated, it gives CASEQGTGTNTGELFF. Full variable domain (outside the CDR3, taken from reference TRBV12-5 and TRBJ2-2): DARVTQTPRHKVTEMGQEVTMRCQPILGHNTVFWYRQTMMQGLELLAYFRNRAPLDDSGMPKDRFSAEMPDATLATLKIQPSEPRDSAVYFCASEQGTGTNTGELFFGEGSRLTVL.

This clonotype was seen a handful of times. CDR3: CAWSVRGGEQPQHF. For the CDR3, the DNA is TGTGCCTGGAGTGTAAGAGGGGGAGAACAGCCCCAGCATTTT. The chain employs TRBV30 and TRBJ1-5, with TRBD1 as a possible D gene (6 bases). Germline assignment: CDR1 GTSNPN and CDR2 SVGIG (reference sequence). The CDR3 has 14 residues. V was clipped by 0 bases and J by 7 bases, with 13 bases between them.

This clonotype has ten or more counts. The chain has TRBV6-2 or TRBV6-3 and TRBJ2-2, with TRBD2 matching over 7 bases. Germline lookup yields CDR1 MNHEY and CDR2 SVGEGT. The CDR3 totals 14 residues. V lost 6 bases to trimming and J lost 4 bases; unmatched junction nucleotides: 5. As DNA, the CDR3 is TGTGCCAGCAGCGGTCGGGGGGTCACCGGGGAGCTGTTTTTT. This codes for CASSGRGVTGELFF.

This clonotype was seen many times. The rearrangement joins TRBV20-1 to TRBJ2-2; TRBD2 matches 7 bases. V dropped 5 bases and J dropped 0; count of bases not matched to a gene: 9. CDR1 DFQATT and CDR2 SNEGSKA come from the germline V gene (reference sequence). The CDR3 runs to 16 residues. The CDR3 bases are TGCAGTGCTCCCCGGCTAGCGGCCCCGAACACCGGGGAGCTGTTTTTT. This codes for CSAPRLAAPNTGELFF.

CDR3 loop: CASSGASGETQYF. DNA of the CDR3: TGTGCCAGTAGTGGCGCGAGCGGAGAGACCCAGTACTTC. This rearrangement joins TRBV19 to TRBJ2-5, with D perhaps matching TRBD2 (5 bases). The CDR3 covers 13 residues. Per germline, CDR1 LNHDA and CDR2 SQIVND (reference sequence). Trimming pared 5 bases from V and 4 bases from J, leaving 11 bases between.

This clonotype was counted ten times or more. The chain uses TRBV4-2 and TRBJ2-1; D is undetermined. The CDR3 length is 12 residues. With 2 bases removed from V and 7 bases from J, the gap between germline ends came to 6 bases. The germline V gene encodes CDR1 LGHNA and CDR2 YNFKEQ. CDR3 coding DNA: TGTGCCAGCAGCCAAAGTGGGAATGAGCAGTTCTTC. It specifies CASSQSGNEQFF.

In this sample, this clonotype turned up many times. The gene calls are TRBV29-1 and TRBJ2-5; TRBD1 matches 7 bases. V was clipped by 6 bases and J by 1 base; unmatched bases: 5. This CDR3 has 13 amino acids. Germline CDR1 reads SQVTM; CDR2 reads ANQGSEA. For the CDR3, the DNA is TGCAGCGTGGGTAGGACAGGCCAAGAGACCCAGTACTTC. It codes for CSVGRTGQETQYF.

This clonotype has a count of ten or more. The chain employs TRBV12-5 and TRBJ1-1; the D gene is possibly TRBD1 (5 bases). Germline CDR1 LGHNT, CDR2 FRNRAP. The V end was cut by 9 bases, the J end by 0 bases, with 11 bases between. The CDR3 covers 13 residues. The CDR3 nucleotides read TGTGCTAGCAACAGGCTGATGAACACTGAAGCTTTCTTT. Protein product: CASNRLMNTEAFF.

This clonotype was picked up many times. The rearrangement joins TRBV6-2 or TRBV6-3 to TRBJ2-7; 11 bases align to TRBD2. Germline values: CDR1 MNHEY, CDR2 SVGEGT. The CDR3 consists of 17 residues. J lost 1 base, V lost 3 bases, and 8 bases had no gene match. The DNA of the CDR3 is TGTGCCAGCAGTTATGTAACTAGCGGGAGAAGTTCCTACGAGCAGTACTTC. This translates into CASSYVTSGRSSYEQYF.

This clonotype was detected many times. The rearrangement uses TRBV5-1 and TRBJ2-5; D is possibly TRBD1 (6 bases). V lost 3 bases and J 9 bases, leaving 21 bases between the germline ends. Per germline, CDR1 SGHRS and CDR2 YFSETQ. The CDR3 is made up of 15 amino acids. In nucleotides, the CDR3 is TGCGCCAGCAGCTCCAGTACCGGGATCTCAGGGGCCCAGTACTTC. Translation: CASSSSTGISGAQYF.

This clonotype has at least ten counts. The V gene is TRBV12-3 or TRBV12-4, the J gene TRBJ2-5; D possibly uses TRBD1 or TRBD2 (6 bases each). Trimming cost V 7 bases and J 5 bases, with 20 bases left between them. The CDR3 runs to 15 residues. DNA for the CDR3: TGTGCCAGCACCGTAGGGGGGAACTTAGGCGAGACCCAGTACTTC. Protein: CASTVGGNLGETQYF.

This clonotype was recorded at least ten times. V usage is TRBV6-1 and J usage is TRBJ2-5; 7 bases align to TRBD2. V gave up 5 bases and J gave up 1 base; unmatched junction bases: 13. CDR1 and CDR2 (germline): MNHNS, SASEGT. The CDR3 is 17 residues long. CDR3 sequence: CASSPSGGGFIQETQYF. The CDR3 DNA follows: TGTGCCAGCAGTCCGTCGGGGGGAGGCTTCATCCAAGAGACCCAGTACTTC.

Many counts were recorded for this clonotype. The chain employs TRBV6-1 and TRBJ2-7; TRBD1 matches 7 bases. The CDR3 length is 14 residues. With 6 bases clipped from V and 4 bases from J, the junction kept 9 bases outside the gene matches. Germline values: CDR1 MNHNS, CDR2 SASEGT. CDR3 sequence reads: CASRKDRSEYEQYF. The CDR3 nucleotides read TGTGCCAGCAGGAAGGACAGGAGTGAGTACGAGCAGTACTTC.

V is TRBV6-1 and J is TRBJ1-2; tentative D call: TRBD1 (6 bases). This CDR3 region has 14 residues. Per germline, CDR1 MNHNS and CDR2 SASEGT. V gave up 6 bases and J gave up 4 bases, with 15 bases separating them. The DNA of the CDR3 is TGTGCCAGCAGAGGGCTGGGACAATTCTATGGCTACACCTTC. It specifies CASRGLGQFYGYTF.

J is TRBJ1-2 and V is TRBV5-1; the D is unclear. The germline V gene has CDR1 SGHRS and CDR2 YFSETQ. Trimming removed 4 bases from V and 5 bases from J, with 9 bases in between. The CDR3 sequence is 12 residues long. The chain's CDR3 is CASSEDGYGYTF. The CDR3 region has the DNA TGCGCCAGCAGCGAGGACGGGTATGGCTACACCTTC.

This clonotype came up many times. This chain joins TRBV11-2 and TRBJ1-2, with 7 bases fitting TRBD1. The CDR3 is 15 amino acids. The germline V gene has CDR1 SGHAT and CDR2 FQNNGV. Germline trimming cut 4 bases from V and 3 bases from J; bases unmatched to any gene: 8. For the CDR3, the DNA is TGTGCCAGCAGCTCTCCGTACAGGGGTGACTATGGCTACACCTTC. Its translation: CASSSPYRGDYGYTF. The full variable domain, with the rest looked up from reference TRBV11-2 and TRBJ1-2, is EAGVAQSPRYKIIEKRQSVAFWCNPISGHATLYWYQQILGQGPKLLIQFQNNGVVDDSQLPKDRFSAERLKGVDSTLKIQPAKLEDSAVYLCASSSPYRGDYGYTFGSGTRLTVV.

This clonotype was seen repeatedly, ten times or more. The chain is built from TRBV11-1 and TRBJ2-5; 12 bases are a match to TRBD2. Germline CDR1 is SGHAT and CDR2 is FQDESV (reference sequence). This CDR3 spans 19 amino acids. The V and J ends lost 7 bases and 2 bases, in that order; junction bases with no gene match: 17. The CDR3 loop is CASTPGLTGLAGIQETQYF. Here the CDR3 DNA reads TGTGCCAGCACCCCTGGGCTCACGGGACTAGCGGGTATTCAAGAGACCCAGTACTTC.

This clonotype was counted ten times or more. CDR3 nucleotide sequence: TGTGCCAGCAGTTCCACATTTAGCAATCAGCCCCAGCATTTT. As protein: CASSSTFSNQPQHF. The rearrangement uses TRBV6-2 or TRBV6-3 and TRBJ1-5; D not certain. The length of the CDR3 is 14 residues. The germline V and J ends were trimmed by 4 bases and 0 bases, with 7 bases remaining between them. CDR1 MNHEY and CDR2 SVGEGT come from the germline V gene.

In its sample, this clonotype was seen many times. This chain connects TRBV6-1 to TRBJ2-5, with D uncertain. Germline loops: CDR1 MNHNS, CDR2 SASEGT. This CDR3 region has 13 residues. V lost 4 bases and J 4 bases, leaving 10 bases between the germline ends. The CDR3 DNA sequence: TGTGCCAGCAGTGGCCCCGTCGGAGAGACCCAGTACTTC. Its translation: CASSGPVGETQYF.

This clonotype has at least ten counts. This CDR3 reads CAWQETTGNTEAFF. In nucleotides, the CDR3 is TGTGCCTGGCAGGAAACTACAGGGAACACTGAAGCTTTCTTT. This chain connects TRBV30 to TRBJ1-1; possible D gene TRBD1, 5 bases. The V and J ends lost 5 bases and 1 base respectively, with 14 bases between them. Germline V gene data show CDR1 as GTSNPN and CDR2 as SVGIG (reference sequence). This CDR3 contains 14 residues. Looking up the rest from reference TRBV30 and TRBJ1-1 gives the full variable domain: SQTIHQWPATLVQPVGSPLSLECTVEGTSNPNLYWYRQAAGRGLQLLFYSVGIGQISSEVPQNLSASRPQDRQFILSSKKLLLSDSGFYLCAWQETTGNTEAFFGQGTRLTVV.

Ten or more counts support this clonotype. This chain connects TRBV12-3 or TRBV12-4 to TRBJ2-7; D gene unclear. The ends were cut back, 7 bases at V and 5 bases at J, with 15 bases in the middle. CDR3 length: 13 residues. The CDR3 sequence: CASTSTWSNEQYF. CDR3 nucleotides: TGTGCCAGCACCTCTACTTGGTCGAACGAGCAGTACTTC.

At least ten counts were recorded for this clonotype. The chain carries TRBV6-2 or TRBV6-3 and TRBJ1-1, with D perhaps TRBD1 (6 bases). The V end lost 2 bases, the J end lost 3 bases, and 22 bases lay between the germline ends. Germline V gene sequence: CDR1 MNHEY, CDR2 SVGEGT. The CDR3 covers 18 residues. The CDR3 region has the DNA TGTGCCAGCAGTTACGCTCCCTCGTATATGGAGGGGGACACTGAAGCTTTCTTT. It is translated as CASSYAPSYMEGDTEAFF.

This clonotype showed up many times. The chain is built from TRBV19 and TRBJ2-7, with 7 bases that match TRBD1. Germline CDR1 and CDR2: LNHDA and SQIVND (reference sequence). V gave up 10 bases and J gave up 2 bases; unmatched junction bases: 8. The length of the CDR3 is 13 residues. CDR3 DNA sequence: TGTGCCACAAGGGGGCAGGCGACCTACGAGCAGTACTTC. This codes for CATRGQATYEQYF.

This rearrangement joins TRBV3-1 to TRBJ2-2; D possibly matches TRBD1 or TRBD2 (5 bases each). V was shortened by 2 bases and J by 6 bases, with 13 bases between the two germline ends. This CDR3 is 15 amino acids long. Germline V gene lookup returns CDR1 LGHDT and CDR2 YNNKEL (reference sequence). CDR3 region: CASSQWGIKAGELFF. In nucleotides, the CDR3 is TGTGCCAGCAGCCAATGGGGGATCAAGGCCGGGGAGCTGTTTTTT.

This clonotype was recorded many times. The chain combines TRBV20-1 with TRBJ2-3; D gene ambiguous. Between the trimmed V and J ends, which lost 8 bases and 0 bases, there was a span of 6 bases. CDR1 and CDR2 from the germline V gene are DFQATT and SNEGSKA (reference sequence). This CDR3 is 11 amino acids long. The CDR3: CSLDSTDTQYF. The CDR3 DNA follows: TGCAGTTTGGACAGCACAGATACGCAGTATTTT.